Below are 26 T cell receptor beta chains sequenced from a single sample in a study of cytomegalovirus exposure and HLA in healthy donors. PCR amplification relied on 60 Vbeta primers (plus 13 Jbeta primers). Here immunoSEQ multiplex PCR was the method, and the copy in TCRdb shows in-frame clones only, minus some. The sample contains about 88,000 clones, around 89% of which appear only once. The specimen sequenced was PBMCs. The origin of the receptors is a man between 18 and 35 years old in good health and CMV-seronegative.

The gene calls are TRBV9 and TRBJ1-1, with D unclear. CDR3 length: 13 amino acids. The germline V gene has CDR1 SGDLS and CDR2 YYNGEE. V lost 4 bases to trimming and J lost 12 bases, with 19 bases between them. The CDR3 reads CASSPVPTRMTFF. The CDR3 bases are TGTGCCAGCAGCCCGGTCCCTACGAGGATGACTTTCTTT.

In the case of this clone: The junction departs from germline at one end; a sequencing error may be responsible. The J gene is TRBJ1-1, the V gene TRBV7-3, with D tentatively TRBD1 (5 bases). The CDR3 sequence is 15 residues long. Looked up from germline, CDR1 is SGHTA and CDR2 is FQGTGA. The CDR3 protein is CASSSRQGVNSEAFF. The CDR3 region has the DNA TGTGCCAGCAGCTCCCGCCAGGGTGTGAACTCTGAAGCTTTCTTT.

V and J are TRBV29-1 and TRBJ2-1; a weak D match, TRBD1 (6 bases). The CDR3 is 15 amino acids. Germline loops: CDR1 SQVTM, CDR2 ANQGSEA. V was clipped by 3 bases and J by 0 bases, with 12 bases between them. CDR3 in amino acids: CSVDPLDSSYNEQFF. CDR3 coding DNA: TGCAGCGTTGATCCCTTGGACAGCTCCTACAATGAGCAGTTCTTC.

The CDR3 protein is CSVARWDSYEQYF. The CDR3, as DNA: TGCAGCGTTGCCCGCTGGGACAGCTACGAGCAGTACTTC. The chain recombines TRBV29-1 with TRBJ2-7; TRBD1 agrees at 7 bases. With V trimmed by 4 bases and J by 3 bases, 6 bases remained unmatched. CDR1 is SQVTM, CDR2 ANQGSEA, per germline. CDR3 length: 13 residues.

The rearrangement uses TRBV6-5 and TRBJ1-1; a possible D gene is TRBD1 (6 bases). Germline-derived CDR1 and CDR2 are MNHEY and SVGAGI. The CDR3 is made up of 10 amino acids. With 10 bases removed from V and 11 bases from J, the gap between germline ends came to 14 bases. CDR3 DNA: TGTGCCACCGTCGGGGGGCGGGCTTTCTTT. Amino acids: CATVGGRAFF.

This clone was seen just once. The genes are TRBV30 and TRBJ2-3; the D gene is possibly TRBD2 (6 bases). V shed 3 bases and J shed 1 base, with 20 bases lying between them. Germline values: CDR1 GTSNPN, CDR2 SVGIG (reference sequence). CDR3 length: 17 residues. The DNA of the CDR3 is TGTGCCTGGAGGGAGGGAAATATAGCGTCTCGCACAGATACGCAGTATTTT. This gives the protein CAWREGNIASRTDTQYF.

The genes are TRBV5-8 and TRBJ2-7; the D gene is possibly TRBD1 (6 bases). Germline V gene sequence: CDR1 SGHTS, CDR2 YDEGEE. There are 15 residues in the CDR3. V was cut by 6 bases and J by 4 bases, with 20 bases left in between. The CDR3 is CASTFGQPVIYEQYF. The CDR3, as DNA: TGTGCCAGCACCTTCGGACAGCCGGTTATTTACGAGCAGTACTTC. The complete variable domain, with remaining parts taken from reference TRBV5-8 and TRBJ2-7, reads EAGVTQSPTHLIKTRGQQATLRCSPISGHTSVYWYQQALGLGLQFLLWYDEGEERNRGNFPPRFSGRQFPNYSSELNVNALELEDSALYLCASTFGQPVIYEQYFGPGTRLTVT.

This chain uses TRBV6-4 with TRBJ2-3, with 12 bases matching TRBD2. The CDR3 is 23 residues long. After removal of 0 bases from V and 0 bases from J, the junction contained 19 bases not matched to a gene. Germline values: CDR1 MRHNA, CDR2 SNTAGT. The CDR3 DNA reads TGTGCCAGCAGTGACTCGAGGCGAGGACTTCGGACTAGCGGGACTACTAGCACAGATACGCAGTATTTT. Encoded protein: CASSDSRRGLRTSGTTSTDTQYF.

This chain joins TRBV19 and TRBJ2-1; TRBD2 matches 7 bases. This CDR3 is 16 amino acids long. V lost 5 bases and J lost 1; bases outside the gene matches: 8. Germline assignment: CDR1 LNHDA and CDR2 SQIVND (reference sequence). This chain's CDR3 is CASSLSGGLSYNEQFF. The CDR3 bases are TGTGCCAGTAGTCTCTCGGGAGGCTTATCCTACAATGAGCAGTTCTTC.

The chain recombines TRBV7-3 with TRBJ2-1; 10 bases line up with TRBD1. The V gene end was trimmed by 2 bases and the J gene end by 0 bases; junction bases not matched to a gene: 10. Germline V gives CDR1 SGHTA, CDR2 FQGTGA. This CDR3 is built from 19 residues. CDR3 nucleotides: TGTGCCAGCAGCTTACGGGACAGGGGTCTAGCGGACTCCTACAATGAGCAGTTCTTC. It translates to CASSLRDRGLADSYNEQFF.

This chain uses TRBV6-5 with TRBJ1-1; 8 nucleotides line up with TRBD1. Germline trimming cut 5 bases from V and 0 bases from J; bases unmatched to any gene: 2. Germline V lookup: CDR1 MNHEY, CDR2 SVGAGI. The CDR3 extends over 14 amino acids. CDR3 coding DNA: TGTGCCAGCAGTCGGACAGGGTTGAACACTGAAGCTTTCTTT. This codes for CASSRTGLNTEAFF.

The V call is TRBV25-1, the J call TRBJ1-1; D unresolved. Germline values: CDR1 MGHDK, CDR2 SYGVNS. This CDR3 comprises 15 residues. Trimming stripped 5 bases from V and 4 bases from J, with 17 bases between. The CDR3 DNA reads TGTGCCAGCAGTCCCCCAGGCGGGGTGGGCACTGAAGCTTTCTTT. It is translated as CASSPPGGVGTEAFF.

V is TRBV5-1 and J is TRBJ2-1; 9 bases fit TRBD2. The trim removed 6 bases at V and 5 bases at J, leaving 6 bases unmatched. The germline gives CDR1 SGHRS, CDR2 YFSETQ. The CDR3 runs to 14 residues. The CDR3 coding sequence is TGCGCCAGCACCGGACTAGCGCGAAACAATGAGCAGTTCTTC. Encoded protein: CASTGLARNNEQFF. Looking up the rest from reference TRBV5-1 and TRBJ2-1 gives the full variable domain: KAGVTQTPRYLIKTRGQQVTLSCSPISGHRSVSWYQQTPGQGLQFLFEYFSETQRNKGNFPGRFSGRQFSNSRSEMNVSTLELGDSALYLCASTGLARNNEQFFGPGTRLTVL.

This clone was observed once. This sequence joins TRBV30 and TRBJ2-2; 7 bases agree with TRBD1. Losses at the gene ends were 3 bases for V and 5 bases for J; bases not matched to a gene: 3. Germline lookup yields CDR1 GTSNPN and CDR2 SVGIG (reference sequence). CDR3 length: 13 amino acids. This CDR3 is CAWRDRRTGELFF. DNA of the CDR3: TGTGCCTGGAGGGACAGGCGAACCGGGGAGCTGTTTTTT. Based on the CDR3 plus reference TRBV30 and TRBJ2-2, the full variable domain is SQTIHQWPATLVQPVGSPLSLECTVEGTSNPNLYWYRQAAGRGLQLLFYSVGIGQISSEVPQNLSASRPQDRQFILSSKKLLLSDSGFYLCAWRDRRTGELFFGEGSRLTVL.

The J gene is TRBJ2-7, the V gene TRBV7-9; TRBD1 agrees at 7 bases. CDR3 length: 14 amino acids. The V gene end was trimmed by 3 bases and the J gene end by 0 bases; junction bases not matched to a gene: 2. The germline gives CDR1 SEHNR, CDR2 FQNEAQ (reference sequence). CDR3 amino acids: CASSLTGSSYEQYF. CDR3 sequence (DNA): TGTGCCAGCAGCTTGACAGGGAGCTCCTACGAGCAGTACTTC.

This rearrangement joins TRBV7-2 to TRBJ1-2, with 7 bases lining up with TRBD1. This CDR3 comprises 15 residues. Germline CDR1 reads SGHTA; CDR2 reads FQGNSA. V shed 5 bases and J 0 bases; nucleotides not matched to a gene: 6. The CDR3 loop is CASSARDSSNYGYTF. CDR3 sequence (DNA): TGTGCCAGCAGCGCTAGGGACAGCTCTAACTATGGCTACACCTTC.

The CDR3 loop is CASSYGRSSYGYTF. The CDR3 coding sequence is TGTGCCAGCAGTTACGGGAGAAGTTCCTATGGCTACACCTTC. This chain connects TRBV6-5 to TRBJ1-2; D uncertain. This CDR3 contains 14 residues. Trimming took off 2 bases at V and 4 bases at J, with 11 bases between the two ends. The germline V gene has CDR1 MNHEY and CDR2 SVGAGI.

V and J are TRBV4-2 and TRBJ2-4, with D possibly matching TRBD2 (6 bases). The germline V gene has CDR1 LGHNA and CDR2 YNFKEQ. This CDR3 spans 13 amino acids. V was cut by 0 bases and J by 13 bases, with 13 bases left in between. The CDR3, as DNA: TGTGCCAGCAGCCAAGATTTTACCGGGGGACAGTACTTC. Its translation is CASSQDFTGGQYF.

The chain uses TRBV10-3 and TRBJ2-7, with 10 positions matching TRBD1. The CDR3 is 14 amino acids. Unmatched junction bases numbered 2, after V lost 0 bases and J lost 6 bases. Germline V lookup: CDR1 ENHRY, CDR2 SYGVKD. The CDR3 bases are TGTGCCATCAGTGAGTCCGGACAGGGGGTCGAGCAGTACTTC. It specifies CAISESGQGVEQYF.

V usage is TRBV16 and J usage is TRBJ2-5; D uncertain. Germline V gene data show CDR1 as KGHSY and CDR2 as FQNENV. The CDR3 is 12 residues long. Trimming took 2 bases from V and 3 from J, leaving 4 bases between them. This CDR3 is CASSQGKETQYF. Here the CDR3 DNA reads TGTGCCAGCAGCCAAGGCAAAGAGACCCAGTACTTC.

The chain couples TRBV6-1 to TRBJ2-7, with D possibly being TRBD1 (6 bases). Germline assignment: CDR1 MNHNS and CDR2 SASEGT. The CDR3 totals 13 residues. With 5 bases removed from V and 4 bases from J, the gap between germline ends came to 12 bases. CDR3 DNA: TGTGCCAGCAGTCAGGGGAACCCTTACGAGCAGTACTTC. Protein sequence: CASSQGNPYEQYF.

The chain has TRBV11-3 and TRBJ2-1; TRBD2 is a possible D gene (7 bases). The germline V gene has CDR1 SGHNT and CDR2 YENEEA. The CDR3 runs 18 residues. With 1 base removed from V and 0 bases from J, the gap between germline ends came to 16 bases. DNA of the CDR3: TGTGCCAGCAGCTTAGCGCCGGGGGGCCGAAGCTCCTACAATGAGCAGTTCTTC. It encodes CASSLAPGGRSSYNEQFF.

This clone has only one observation. The J gene is TRBJ1-2, the V gene TRBV5-1; D possibly corresponds to TRBD1 (6 bases). The CDR3 totals 12 residues. Trimming removed 1 base from V and 6 bases from J, with 7 bases in between. Germline CDR1 and CDR2: SGHRS and YFSETQ. The CDR3 region has the DNA TGCGCCAGCAGCTTGAACAGGGATGGCTACACCTTC. It yields the protein CASSLNRDGYTF.

The rearrangement uses TRBV4-3 and TRBJ2-5; the D is unclear. CDR3 length equals 14 residues. Germline V CDR1 and CDR2: LGHNA, YSLEER. V was cut by 0 bases and J by 4 bases, with 9 bases left in between. Written as DNA, the CDR3 is TGCGCCAGCAGCCAAGATGTCGGGTCAGAGACCCAGTACTTC. Its translation is CASSQDVGSETQYF.

The rearrangement joins TRBV15 to TRBJ2-7; TRBD1 matches at 7 bases. Trimming cost V 1 base and J 6 bases; bases outside gene matches: 3. This CDR3 is 13 amino acids long. Per germline, CDR1 LNHNV and CDR2 YYDKDF (reference sequence). The CDR3 region has the DNA TGTGCCACCAGCAGAGCCAACAGGGGCGAGCAGTACTTC. The encoded protein is CATSRANRGEQYF.

The chain has TRBV7-2 and TRBJ1-6; possible D gene TRBD1, 5 bases. Germline CDR1 reads SGHTA; CDR2 reads FQGNSA. V was clipped by 6 bases and J by 6 bases, with 15 bases between them. CDR3 length equals 15 residues. The CDR3 reads CASRTDAGRNSPLHF. CDR3 coding DNA: TGTGCCAGCAGGACAGACGCAGGACGTAATTCACCCCTCCACTTT.